This T cell receptor (beta chain) emerged from a study of blood T cells in healthy people across ages. The CDR3 is 15 amino acids. Study results and limitations: It was held that the diversity estimates obtained from one million T cells were underestimates.

Note on this clonotype: The antigen is unknown. A read error may explain this, as a much larger clone is one base away.

A sample-barcoded 5' primer and a J-beta primer mix were used in a second PCR of about 6 to 12 cycles. TCRdb re-called the 5' RACE reads through MiXCR, storing one row per CDR3 protein. The data hold about 900,000 distinct CDR3 sequences, with under 50% observed a single time. Total RNA was extracted at no less than 5 micrograms per sample. Sequenced input: blood. V and J are TRBV12-3 or TRBV12-4 and TRBJ2-1, with 8 bases aligning to TRBD1. The TCR comes from a man aged 25-40 years in good health. The CDR3 coding sequence is TGTGCCAGCAGACGTTCCGGGACAGGATACAATGGGCAGTTCTTC. Amino acid sequence: CASRRSGTGYNGQFF.